Listed here are 5 T cell receptor beta chains from one sample, sequenced in a study of human T cells and chemical hapten exposure. Documented time point: patch test 1, 2 weeks after DPC sensitization. Noted treatment: therapeutic diphenylcyclopropenone sensitization with weekly scalp DPC. TCRdb ran MiXCR on the RACE reads and lists one entry per CDR3 protein. The sample includes approximately 400,000 distinct CDR3 sequences, around 5% of them seen just once. The input for sequencing was whole blood, taken in connection with sensitization to the hapten diphenylcyclopropenone (DPC). The source is a woman aged 50 to 60 with alopecia areata. Some clones in this sample may be carry-over from other donors' samples.

The chain's CDR3 is CASSVGTGDSGNTIYF. The CDR3 region has the DNA TGTGCCAGCAGCGTAGGGACGGGAGACTCTGGAAACACCATATATTTT. The rearrangement links TRBV9 to TRBJ1-3; D is unresolved. From germline, CDR1 is SGDLS and CDR2 YYNGEE. The CDR3 loop spans 16 amino acids. Deletions cut 0 bases from V and 0 bases from J, with 10 bases between.

This clonotype has only a few counts. The rearrangement joins TRBV24-1 to TRBJ1-1; D gene uncertain. There are 17 residues in the CDR3. Trimming removed 4 bases from V and 8 bases from J, with 25 bases in between. Germline loops: CDR1 KGHDR, CDR2 SFDVKD. In DNA form, the CDR3 reads TGTGCCACCAGTGAACCCCAGGAGGGCGCGCGGTCAATGGAAGCTTTCTTT. Translated: CATSEPQEGARSMEAFF.

At least ten counts were recorded for this clonotype. The CDR3 is CASSVPIHSNQPQHF. Here the CDR3 DNA reads TGTGCCAGCAGCGTACCGATTCATAGCAATCAGCCCCAGCATTTT. The chain joins TRBV9 to TRBJ1-5, with unresolved D. The CDR3 covers 15 residues. Germline V gene sequence: CDR1 SGDLS, CDR2 YYNGEE. V lost 1 base to trimming and J lost 0 bases, with 8 bases between them. Using reference TRBV9 and TRBJ1-5 for the parts outside the CDR3, the full variable domain is DSGVTQTPKHLITATGQRVTLRCSPRSGDLSVYWYQQSLDQGLQFLIQYYNGEERAKGNILERFSAQQFPDLHSELNLSSLELGDSALYFCASSVPIHSNQPQHFGDGTRLSIL.

This clonotype was counted many times. The chain combines TRBV7-2 with TRBJ2-3, with 9 bases fitting TRBD2. V gave up 2 bases and J gave up 0 bases; unmatched junction bases: 3. The CDR3 contains 16 residues. The germline CDR1 and CDR2 sequences are SGHTA and FQGNSA. DNA of the CDR3: TGTGCCAGCAGCTTATGGCGGGGGGGAAGCACAGATACGCAGTATTTT. It yields the protein CASSLWRGGSTDTQYF.

This clonotype has a count of ten or more. The gene calls are TRBV5-1 and TRBJ2-1; perhaps TRBD2 as D (6 bases). The V end was cut by 0 bases, the J end by 3 bases, with 13 bases between. The CDR3 extends over 16 amino acids. Germline V lookup: CDR1 SGHRS, CDR2 YFSETQ. Written as DNA, the CDR3 is TGCGCCAGCAGCTTGGGACGGAGGGCTAACTACAATGAGCAGTTCTTC. Protein sequence: CASSLGRRANYNEQFF.